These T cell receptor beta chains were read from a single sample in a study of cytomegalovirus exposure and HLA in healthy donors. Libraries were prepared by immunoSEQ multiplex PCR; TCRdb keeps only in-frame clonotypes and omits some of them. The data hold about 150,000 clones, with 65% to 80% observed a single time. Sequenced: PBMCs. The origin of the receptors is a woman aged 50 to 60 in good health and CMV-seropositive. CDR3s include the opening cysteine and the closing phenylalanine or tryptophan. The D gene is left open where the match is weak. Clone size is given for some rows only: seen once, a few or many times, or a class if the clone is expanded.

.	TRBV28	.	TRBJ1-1	CASATDINTEAFF	TGTGCTTCGGCGACAGACATAAACACTGAAGCTTTCTTT
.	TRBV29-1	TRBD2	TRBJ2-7	CSVAPSGVSYEQYF	TGCAGCGTTGCCCCTAGCGGGGTTTCGTACGAGCAGTACTTC
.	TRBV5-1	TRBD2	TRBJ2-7	CASSLEGLAGDAAYEQYF	TGCGCCAGCAGCTTGGAGGGACTAGCGGGGGATGCAGCCTACGAGCAGTACTTC
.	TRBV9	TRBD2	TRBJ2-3	CASSVERGGGDTQYF	TGTGCCAGCAGCGTTGAGCGGGGGGGCGGGGATACGCAGTATTTT
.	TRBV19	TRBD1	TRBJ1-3	CASNPWDDRAGNTIYF	TGTGCCAGTAACCCCTGGGATGACAGGGCCGGAAACACCATATATTTT
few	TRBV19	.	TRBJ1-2	CASSIGQRSYGYTF	TGTGCCAGTAGTATAGGACAGAGATCCTATGGCTACACCTTC
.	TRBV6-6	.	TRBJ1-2	CASSLFTGWEDGYTF	TGTGCCAGCAGTCTTTTCACGGGTTGGGAGGATGGCTACACCTTC
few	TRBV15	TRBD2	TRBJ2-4	CATSIEGTSGGPIAKNSQYF	TGTGCCACCAGCATAGAGGGGACTAGCGGGGGGCCCATAGCCAAAAACAGTCAGTACTTC
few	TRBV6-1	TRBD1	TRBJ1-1	CASSARTGRLVTEAFF	TGTGCCAGCAGTGCCCGGACAGGGAGATTAGTCACTGAAGCTTTCTTT
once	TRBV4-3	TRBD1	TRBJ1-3	CASSYTGGGSGNTIYF	TGCGCCAGCAGCTACACAGGGGGCGGCTCTGGAAACACCATATATTTT
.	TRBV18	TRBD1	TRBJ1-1	CASSPRGPGTEAFF	TGTGCCAGCTCACCAAGGGGGCCGGGCACTGAAGCTTTCTTT
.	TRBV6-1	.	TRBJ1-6	CASSALDSNSPLHF	TGTGCCAGCAGTGCCCTGGACAGCAATTCACCCCTCCACTTT
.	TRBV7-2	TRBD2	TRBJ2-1	CASSLAASGGQYNEQFF	TGTGCCAGCAGCTTAGCGGCTAGCGGGGGCCAATACAATGAGCAGTTCTTC
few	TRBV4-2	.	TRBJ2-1	CASSQVSGRNEQFF	TGTGCCAGCAGCCAAGTAAGTGGGAGAAATGAGCAGTTCTTC
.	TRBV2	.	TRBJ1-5	CASSVNMASNQPQHF	TGTGCCAGCAGTGTAAATATGGCTAGCAATCAGCCCCAGCATTTT
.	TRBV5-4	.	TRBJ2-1	CASSLDSGSYNEQFF	TGTGCCAGCAGCTTAGATAGCGGCTCCTACAATGAGCAGTTCTTC
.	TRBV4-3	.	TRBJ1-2	CASSRKEGSGYTF	TGCGCCAGCAGCCGAAAAGAGGGAAGTGGCTACACCTTC
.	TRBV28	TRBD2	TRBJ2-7	CASSRGGSPTYEQYF	TGTGCCAGCAGTCGGGGGGGGAGCCCTACCTACGAGCAGTACTTC
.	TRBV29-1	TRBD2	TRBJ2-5	CSVEGSSGSSGVTQYF	TGCAGCGTTGAGGGGTCTAGCGGGAGTTCGGGGGTGACCCAGTACTTC
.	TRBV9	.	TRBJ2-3	CASTLGVADSTDTQYF	TGTGCCAGCACCCTGGGGGTAGCGGATAGCACAGATACGCAGTATTTT
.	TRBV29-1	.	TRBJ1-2	CSVDPQGKASYGYTF	TGCAGCGTTGATCCACAGGGAAAGGCATCCTATGGCTACACCTTC
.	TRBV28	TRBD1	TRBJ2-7	CASSTPGQGYYEQYF	TGTGCCAGCAGTACACCGGGACAGGGGTACTACGAGCAGTACTTC
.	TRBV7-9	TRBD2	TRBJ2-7	CASSMGLAGQRPYEQYF	TGTGCCAGCAGCATGGGACTAGCGGGACAACGCCCCTACGAGCAGTACTTC
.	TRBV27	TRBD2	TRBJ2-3	CASSLRLAGGPSDTQYF	TGTGCCAGCAGTCTAAGACTAGCGGGAGGGCCTTCAGATACGCAGTATTTT
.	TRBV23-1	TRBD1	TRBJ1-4	CASSRPTGGKKKLFF	TGCGCCAGCAGTCGCCCGACAGGGGGGAAGAAAAAACTGTTTTTT
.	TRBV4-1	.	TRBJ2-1	CASSQDNSLSARYNEQFF	TGCGCCAGCAGCCAAGATAATTCCCTAAGCGCCCGTTACAATGAGCAGTTCTTC
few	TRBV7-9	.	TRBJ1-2	CASSWEPDIYGYTF	TGTGCCAGCAGCTGGGAGCCTGATATCTATGGCTACACCTTC
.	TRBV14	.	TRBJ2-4	CASSPGVSAKNIQYF	TGTGCCAGCAGCCCAGGGGTTTCGGCCAAAAACATTCAGTACTTC
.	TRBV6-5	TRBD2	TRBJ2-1	CASSYQALATYNEQFF	TGTGCCAGCAGTTACCAGGCACTAGCGACCTACAATGAGCAGTTCTTC
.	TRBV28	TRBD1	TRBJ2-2	CASSFGTVANTGELFF	TGTGCCAGCAGTTTCGGGACAGTCGCGAACACCGGGGAGCTGTTTTTT
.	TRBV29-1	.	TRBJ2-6	CSVQISGANGLTF	TGCAGCGTTCAAATCTCTGGGGCCAACGGCCTGACTTTC
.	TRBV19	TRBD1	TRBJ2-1	CASSPQGQTEFF	TGTGCCAGTAGTCCTCAGGGACAGACCGAGTTCTTC
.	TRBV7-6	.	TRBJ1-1	CASSLGGENTEAFF	TGTGCCAGCAGCTTAGGGGGGGAGAACACTGAAGCTTTCTTT
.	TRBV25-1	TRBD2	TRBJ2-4	CASSEYGASGLAKNSQYF	TGTGCCAGCAGTGAATACGGGGCTAGCGGGTTAGCCAAAAACAGTCAGTACTTC
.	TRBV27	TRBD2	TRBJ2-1	CASSLRGTSGSYNEQFF	TGTGCCAGCAGTTTACGGGGGACTAGCGGGAGCTACAATGAGCAGTTCTTC
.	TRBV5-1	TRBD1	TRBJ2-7	CASSLGGTGDEQYF	TGCGCCAGCAGCTTGGGGGGGACAGGGGACGAGCAGTACTTC
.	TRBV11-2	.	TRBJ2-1	CASTLVRGPPGHEQFF	TGTGCCAGCACCTTGGTGCGGGGGCCCCCTGGGCATGAGCAGTTCTTC
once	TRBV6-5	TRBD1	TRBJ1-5	CASRRRTGDDQPQHF	TGTGCCAGCAGGCGACGGACAGGGGACGATCAGCCCCAGCATTTT
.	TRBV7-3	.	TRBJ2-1	CASSSDYARRNEQFF	TGTGCCAGCAGCTCCGACTACGCCCGCAGGAATGAGCAGTTCTTC
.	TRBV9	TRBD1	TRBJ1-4	CASSSRGQGAMGNEKLFF	TGTGCCAGCAGCTCGCGTGGACAGGGGGCGATGGGTAATGAAAAACTGTTTTTT
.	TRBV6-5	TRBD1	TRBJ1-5	CASRSSGGGNQPQHF	TGTGCCAGCAGATCTTCAGGGGGAGGTAATCAGCCCCAGCATTTT
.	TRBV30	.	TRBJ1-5	CAWSVRGESPQHF	TGTGCCTGGAGTGTACGGGGGGAGAGTCCCCAGCATTTT
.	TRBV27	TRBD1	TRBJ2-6	CASSLAGGRVSGANVLTF	TGTGCCAGCAGTCTCGCAGGGGGTCGCGTCTCTGGGGCCAACGTCCTGACTTTC
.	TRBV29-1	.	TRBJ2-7	CSAQNSNSYEQYF	TGCAGCGCTCAAAACAGTAACTCCTACGAGCAGTACTTC
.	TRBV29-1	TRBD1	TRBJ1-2	CSVGAGGAYYGYTF	TGCAGCGTTGGGGCAGGGGGCGCATACTATGGCTACACCTTC